The following is a T cell receptor beta chain sequence with its context. Its antigen is as yet unknown. At one end, the junction sequence differs from germline, possibly due to a read error. These data come from a study of blood T cells in healthy people across ages. Study-level results: Observed TCR beta diversity per million T cells went down as age went up. This fall followed a roughly linear course with age. Nothing was known about donor CMV status, and this possibly confounded expanded clonotype changes.

A second roughly 6 to 11 cycle PCR used barcoded and J-beta primers. Tagging of each cDNA molecule was performed by a template-switch adaptor with 12 random nucleotides. One entry per CDR3 protein results from TCRdb running MiXCR on the 5' RACE reads. The sample lists 1.5 million to 2 million distinct CDR3 sequences, roughly 27% seen once, with more than 6% in the top ten. The germline CDR1 and CDR2 sequences are DFQATT and SNEGSKA (reference sequence). The CDR3 runs 12 residues. RNA extraction gave at least 6 micrograms of total RNA per sample. The rearrangement links TRBV20-1 to TRBJ1-2; no reliable D call. Sequences were obtained from blood. This TCR derives from a woman aged 25-40 years in good health. CDR3: CSARQRNCGYTF. The CDR3, as DNA: TGCAGTGCTAGACAGAGGAACTGTGGCTACACCTTC.